What follows are 18 T cell receptor beta chains derived from one specimen sequenced in a study of cytomegalovirus exposure and HLA in healthy donors (dated by TCRdb to the late 2010s). Library preparation employed the immunoSEQ multiplex PCR assay. For the multiplex PCR, a mixture combining 60 forward primers for TCR Vbeta segments and 13 reverse primers for TCR Jbeta segments was used. Imported from immuneACCESS, the table was reduced by TCRdb to in-frame sequences with V and J called. These copies leave out some clones; in studies compared against another copy, an unresolved V gene accounts for under half, and the cause of the remainder is not known. This sample's clone table shows roughly 51,000 clones. The top ten clones comprise 2.1% of the sample. The sequenced sample consisted of PBMCs. The receptors derive from a woman in her thirties or forties in good health and CMV-seronegative.

The CDR3 reads CASSLGVAGVLGDEQFF. The CDR3 DNA follows: TGTGCCAGCAGCTTGGGAGTAGCGGGAGTTTTAGGGGATGAGCAGTTCTTC. V is TRBV7-2 and J is TRBJ2-1; 9 nucleotides agree with TRBD2. The germline V gene has CDR1 SGHTA and CDR2 FQGNSA. CDR3 size: 17 residues. V was clipped by 3 bases and J by 8 bases; unmatched bases: 14.

The CDR3 region is CASSVDMGPSRGQYF. In DNA, the CDR3 is TGTGCCAGCAGCGTAGATATGGGCCCCTCCCGTGGGCAGTACTTC. The chain combines TRBV9 with TRBJ2-7, with unresolved D. Germline V gene lookup returns CDR1 SGDLS and CDR2 YYNGEE. V lost 0 bases and J 9 bases, leaving 19 bases between the germline ends. This CDR3 spans 15 amino acids.

The V gene is TRBV10-3, the J gene TRBJ2-1, with 10 bases that match TRBD1. The CDR3 contains 15 residues. With V trimmed by 2 bases and J by 6 bases, 4 bases remained unmatched. Per germline, CDR1 ENHRY and CDR2 SYGVKD. CDR3 region: CAISEPDRGGNEQFF. In DNA form, the CDR3 reads TGTGCCATCAGTGAGCCGGACAGGGGGGGCAATGAGCAGTTCTTC.

The gene calls are TRBV6-5 and TRBJ1-1; 7 bases match TRBD1. Unmatched junction bases numbered 6, after V lost 9 bases and J lost 8 bases. The CDR3 consists of 11 residues. Germline lookup yields CDR1 MNHEY and CDR2 SVGAGI. CDR3 region: CASSRGAEAFF. The CDR3 nucleotides are TGTGCCAGTTCCAGGGGGGCCGAAGCTTTCTTT.

CDR3 region: CAWSETQDTEAFF. CDR3 in DNA: TGTGCCTGGAGTGAAACCCAGGACACTGAAGCTTTCTTT. The chain carries TRBV30 and TRBJ1-1; D ambiguous. This CDR3 has 13 amino acids. The germline gives CDR1 GTSNPN, CDR2 SVGIG (reference sequence). Trimming removed 1 base at V and 3 bases at J, with 9 bases between.

The chain couples TRBV4-1 to TRBJ1-3, with 7 positions matching TRBD1. V lost 1 base and J lost 0; bases outside the gene matches: 6. Per the germline V gene, CDR1 is MGHRA and CDR2 is YSYEKL. This CDR3 spans 17 amino acids. CDR3 loop: CASSQVGQESSGNTIYF. The CDR3 DNA follows: TGCGCCAGCAGCCAAGTAGGACAGGAAAGCTCTGGAAACACCATATATTTT.

The rearrangement uses TRBV7-2 and TRBJ1-2; 8 nucleotides align to TRBD1. Trimming took 5 bases from V and 4 from J; bases not matched to a gene: 3. CDR3 length equals 13 residues. Per the germline V gene, CDR1 is SGHTA and CDR2 is FQGNSA. CDR3 loop: CASSRQGSYGYTF. CDR3 DNA: TGTGCCAGCAGCCGACAGGGGTCCTATGGCTACACCTTC.

CDR3 in DNA: TGTGCCAGCAGCCTAAACGCGGGGGGGGCGTCTGGAGGCTACACCTTC. It yields the protein CASSLNAGGASGGYTF. The J gene is TRBJ1-2, the V gene TRBV7-9, with D perhaps matching TRBD1 (6 bases). Germline loops: CDR1 SEHNR, CDR2 FQNEAQ (reference sequence). This CDR3 is 16 amino acids long. Trimming removed 5 bases from V and 8 bases from J, with 24 bases in between.

The chain has TRBV11-2 and TRBJ1-1; D is perhaps TRBD1 (5 bases). Trimming removed 3 bases at V and 1 base at J, with 12 bases between. CDR3 length: 15 amino acids. Germline assignment: CDR1 SGHAT and CDR2 FQNNGV. CDR3 bases: TGTGCCAGCAGCTTGAACAGGCTAACGAACACTGAAGCTTTCTTT. It translates to CASSLNRLTNTEAFF.

The genes are TRBV4-1 and TRBJ2-5; D is perhaps TRBD1 (8 bases). Trimming removed 4 bases at V and 7 bases at J, with 22 bases between. Germline V gene lookup returns CDR1 MGHRA and CDR2 YSYEKL. This CDR3 is 16 amino acids long. The chain's CDR3 is CASSPGGRGPGGTQYF. CDR3 nucleotides: TGCGCCAGCAGCCCGGGGGGCAGGGGGCCCGGGGGGACCCAGTACTTC.

This rearrangement joins TRBV28 to TRBJ2-5; 12 bases line up with TRBD1. Germline CDR1 and CDR2: MDHEN and SYDVKM. The V and J ends lost 5 bases and 4 bases, in that order; junction bases with no gene match: 5. The CDR3 contains 15 residues. CDR3 sequence: CASSTRDRGRETQYF. DNA of the CDR3: TGTGCCAGCAGTACACGGGACAGGGGGCGAGAGACCCAGTACTTC.

CDR3 DNA sequence: TGTGCCAGCAGCTTAGGTCCCCGGGGGGACAATGAGCAGTTCTTC. Protein: CASSLGPRGDNEQFF. The chain combines TRBV7-3 with TRBJ2-1, with 7 bases fitting TRBD2. The ends lost 2 bases at V and 5 bases at J; junction bases unmatched: 6. The CDR3 length is 15 residues. From germline, CDR1 is SGHTA and CDR2 FQGTGA.

V and J are TRBV19 and TRBJ2-3; 8 bases fit TRBD2. The CDR3 sequence is 14 residues long. Germline-derived CDR1 and CDR2 are LNHDA and SQIVND (reference sequence). The ends lost 4 bases at V and 2 bases at J; junction bases unmatched: 2. The CDR3 region has the DNA TGTGCCAGTAGTAGGACTAGCACCACAGATACGCAGTATTTT. Protein product: CASSRTSTTDTQYF.

The chain combines TRBV9 with TRBJ2-2, with TRBD1 identical over 8 bases. CDR1 and CDR2 (germline): SGDLS, YYNGEE. The V segment lost 3 bases and the J segment 4 bases; nucleotides outside the gene matches: 11. The CDR3 is made up of 17 amino acids. CDR3 sequence reads: CASSGVVGTGPTGELFF. For the CDR3, the DNA is TGTGCCAGCAGCGGAGTAGTGGGGACAGGCCCCACCGGGGAGCTGTTTTTT.

For the CDR3, the DNA is TGTGCCAGCAGCATACCACCGGGACTAGGATCCTACGAGCAGTACTTC. Translating it yields CASSIPPGLGSYEQYF. This sequence joins TRBV5-5 and TRBJ2-7; 8 bases agree with TRBD2. Losses at the gene ends were 4 bases for V and 1 base for J; bases not matched to a gene: 10. The CDR3 runs to 16 residues. The germline V gene has CDR1 SGHKS and CDR2 YYEKEE (reference sequence).

The rearrangement links TRBV30 to TRBJ1-4; D perhaps matches TRBD1 (5 bases). The CDR3 has 14 amino acids. Germline values: CDR1 GTSNPN, CDR2 SVGIG (reference sequence). V lost 0 bases and J 4 bases, leaving 9 bases between the germline ends. This CDR3 reads CAWSVSGVNEKLFF. CDR3 sequence (DNA): TGTGCCTGGAGTGTATCGGGGGTTAATGAAAAACTGTTTTTT.

This chain links TRBV7-2 with TRBJ2-7; TRBD2 matches 9 bases. V shed 5 bases, J shed 4 bases, and the junction held 9 bases outside the gene matches. This CDR3 has 15 amino acids. In germline, CDR1 is SGHTA, CDR2 FQGNSA. Written as DNA, the CDR3 is TGTGCCAGCAGCGTTAGCGGGGGAAACCAGTACGAGCAGTACTTC. Translated: CASSVSGGNQYEQYF.

The chain employs TRBV27 and TRBJ1-2, with 9 bases fitting TRBD1. The V gene's germline CDR1 is MNHEY and CDR2 SMNVEV (reference sequence). V lost 6 bases and J lost 7; bases outside the gene matches: 6. CDR3 length: 13 residues. The CDR3 nucleotides are TGTGCCAGCAGACCAGACAGGGGGGCTGGCTACACCTTC. It codes for CASRPDRGAGYTF.